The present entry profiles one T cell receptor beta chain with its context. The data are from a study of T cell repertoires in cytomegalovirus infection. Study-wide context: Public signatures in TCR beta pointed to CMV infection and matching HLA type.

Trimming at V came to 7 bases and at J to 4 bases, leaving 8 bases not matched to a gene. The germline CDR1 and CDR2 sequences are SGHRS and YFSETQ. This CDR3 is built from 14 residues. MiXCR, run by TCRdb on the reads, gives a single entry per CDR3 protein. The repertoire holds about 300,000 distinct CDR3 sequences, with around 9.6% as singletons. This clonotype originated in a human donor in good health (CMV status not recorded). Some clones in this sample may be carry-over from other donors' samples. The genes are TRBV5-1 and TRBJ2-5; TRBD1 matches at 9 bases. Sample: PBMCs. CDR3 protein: CASGLTGGAETQYF. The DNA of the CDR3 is TGCGCCAGCGGCCTGACAGGGGGGGCAGAGACCCAGTACTTC.